This T cell receptor (beta chain) was recorded in a study of CD8+CD57+ T cells in acquired aplastic anemia. Overall study context: DNA recovered from sorted CD4+ and CD8+ cells had a mean of approximately 3 ug.

TCR beta VDJ combinations and CDR3 sequences were profiled from genomic DNA. TCRdb re-called the reads through MiXCR, storing one row per CDR3 protein. The profile covers some 150,000 distinct CDR3 sequences, with roughly 48% appearing a single time and 0.85% to 1.3% taken by the ten largest. Patients chosen for sequencing had shown CD8+CD57+ cell expansion by flow cytometry. Turning to this clonotype: The germline gene is not matched at one end of the junction; a read error may be the cause.

The sequence came from a human donor with aplastic anemia. The sequenced material came from sorted CD4+, CD8+, or CD8+CD57+ T cells (not recorded which) from PBMCs.

CDR3 sequence (DNA): TGTGCCAGTAGCTCAAGGGTGGCTAGCGGGGTACGTGGGGAGACCCGGTACTTC. Protein sequence: CASSSRVASGVRGETRYF. The genes are TRBV19 and TRBJ2-5; 9 nucleotides match TRBD2. Germline CDR1 reads LNHDA; CDR2 reads SQIVND (reference sequence). The CDR3 is made up of 18 amino acids.